This T cell receptor (beta chain) emerged from a study of T-cell reconstitution after alpha-beta-depleted transplantation in children. The CDR3 loop spans 15 amino acids. Trimming shortened V by 6 bases and J by 0 bases, and 14 bases separated the two germline ends. Germline V gene sequence: CDR1 MNHEY, CDR2 SMNVEV (reference sequence). Unique molecular identifiers were incorporated during preparation of the TCRbeta library. TCRdb reanalysed the PCR reads using MiXCR and keeps one entry per CDR3 protein. The sample carries about 690,000 distinct CDR3 sequences, over 15% recorded once. This clonotype was sampled from a human donor who donated a stem cell graft to a child with acute myeloid leukemia. The specimen comprised PBMCs from the stem cell graft donor, sampled from the stem cell graft. This chain connects TRBV27 to TRBJ1-1, with D maybe TRBD1 (6 bases). CDR3 region: CASRPRTAMNTEAFF. CDR3 nucleotide sequence: TGTGCCAGCAGACCTCGGACAGCCATGAACACTGAAGCTTTCTTT.